This is a list of T cell receptor beta chains from one sample in a study of T cell responses to AZD1222 COVID-19 vaccine. The table came from immunoSEQ multiplex PCR; TCRdb's copy has only in-frame clones and leaves some out. The sample holds over 100,000 clones; about 86% are singletons and the top ten take approximately 10%. The starting material was peripheral blood, obtained on day 0 of AZD1222 vaccination. These receptors were obtained from an adult in good health. Each CDR3 is given with its conserved first and last residue. A D gene is named only where the DNA matches it firmly. Clone size is not always given. Where it is, it says once, few, many or a class for expanded clones.

cdr3_length: 15; v_call: TRBV7-8; d_call: .; j_call: TRBJ1-5; clone_size: .; cdr3_nt: TGTGCCAGCAGCTTCGGACCGGTCAGCAATCAGCCCCAGCATTTT; cdr3_aa: CASSFGPVSNQPQHF
cdr3_length: 16; v_call: TRBV25-1; d_call: TRBD2; j_call: TRBJ2-5; clone_size: .; cdr3_nt: TGTGCCAGCGGGAGCATGGGAGCGGGAGGACGGGAGACCCAGTACTTC; cdr3_aa: CASGSMGAGGRETQYF
cdr3_length: 14; v_call: TRBV11-1; d_call: .; j_call: TRBJ2-1; clone_size: .; cdr3_nt: TGTGCCAGCAGCGACCGGGCCTCATACAATGAGCAGTTCTTC; cdr3_aa: CASSDRASYNEQFF
cdr3_length: 13; v_call: TRBV7-3; d_call: TRBD2; j_call: TRBJ2-1; clone_size: few; cdr3_nt: TGTGCCAGCAGCTGGACGGGGACTACCGAGCAGTTCTTC; cdr3_aa: CASSWTGTTEQFF
cdr3_length: 13; v_call: TRBV7-9; d_call: .; j_call: TRBJ2-7; clone_size: .; cdr3_nt: TGTGCCAGCAGCTTGTGGACAGCCGACGAGCAGTACTTC; cdr3_aa: CASSLWTADEQYF
cdr3_length: 15; v_call: TRBV5-1; d_call: TRBD1; j_call: TRBJ1-1; clone_size: .; cdr3_nt: TGCGCCAGCAGCCGAAGGGACAGGATTAACACTGAAGCTTTCTTT; cdr3_aa: CASSRRDRINTEAFF
cdr3_length: 17; v_call: TRBV5-7; d_call: .; j_call: TRBJ2-7; clone_size: .; cdr3_nt: TGTGCCAGCAGCGTCCGGGACCGACCTCCCGGGGCCTACGAGCAGTACTTC; cdr3_aa: CASSVRDRPPGAYEQYF
cdr3_length: 13; v_call: TRBV6-5; d_call: .; j_call: TRBJ1-2; clone_size: .; cdr3_nt: TGTGCCAGCAGTCAAACGGGGGGGCGAGGCTACACCTTC; cdr3_aa: CASSQTGGRGYTF
cdr3_length: 12; v_call: TRBV29-1; d_call: .; j_call: TRBJ2-5; clone_size: .; cdr3_nt: TGCAGCGGCTCGCCGGGATTAGAGACCCAGTACTTC; cdr3_aa: CSGSPGLETQYF
cdr3_length: 15; v_call: TRBV9; d_call: TRBD1; j_call: TRBJ1-2; clone_size: .; cdr3_nt: TGTGCCAGCAGCCGTCCAAACAGGGGTAACTATGGCTACACCTTC; cdr3_aa: CASSRPNRGNYGYTF
cdr3_length: 13; v_call: TRBV7-2; d_call: .; j_call: TRBJ1-5; clone_size: .; cdr3_nt: TGTGCCAGCAGCTTGGCAGATTTTCAGCCCCAGCATTTT; cdr3_aa: CASSLADFQPQHF
cdr3_length: 15; v_call: TRBV6-5; d_call: .; j_call: TRBJ2-1; clone_size: once; cdr3_nt: TGTGCCAGCAGTTACTCGAACGGGCTGGGGAATGAGCAGTTCTTC; cdr3_aa: CASSYSNGLGNEQFF
cdr3_length: 16; v_call: TRBV7-8; d_call: .; j_call: TRBJ2-3; clone_size: .; cdr3_nt: TGTGCCAGCAGCGCCAGACGCCCGCCTAACACAGATACGCAGTATTTT; cdr3_aa: CASSARRPPNTDTQYF
cdr3_length: 13; v_call: TRBV7-9; d_call: .; j_call: TRBJ2-3; clone_size: .; cdr3_nt: TGTGCCAGCAGCCTCCCAGGTGCAGATACGCAGTATTTT; cdr3_aa: CASSLPGADTQYF
cdr3_length: 15; v_call: TRBV6-5; d_call: TRBD2; j_call: TRBJ2-7; clone_size: .; cdr3_nt: TGTGCCAGCAGTTACGCTAGCGGGAGACTCTACGAGCAGTACTTC; cdr3_aa: CASSYASGRLYEQYF
cdr3_length: 13; v_call: TRBV25-1; d_call: .; j_call: TRBJ2-1; clone_size: .; cdr3_nt: TGTGCCAGCAGTGCGGCCTCCTACAATGAGCAGTTCTTC; cdr3_aa: CASSAASYNEQFF
cdr3_length: 13; v_call: TRBV18; d_call: .; j_call: TRBJ1-1; clone_size: .; cdr3_nt: TGTGCCAGCTCACAGGCAAGGAACACTGAAGCTTTCTTT; cdr3_aa: CASSQARNTEAFF
cdr3_length: 12; v_call: TRBV11-2; d_call: .; j_call: TRBJ2-5; clone_size: once; cdr3_nt: TGTGCCAGCGGAAATCGCCAAGAGACCCAGTACTTC; cdr3_aa: CASGNRQETQYF
cdr3_length: 15; v_call: TRBV3-1/TRBV3-2; d_call: TRBD1; j_call: TRBJ1-1; clone_size: .; cdr3_nt: TGTGCCAGCAGCCTCCGGGACAGACCGAACACTGAAGCTTTCTTT; cdr3_aa: CASSLRDRPNTEAFF
cdr3_length: 13; v_call: TRBV10-3; d_call: .; j_call: TRBJ2-3; clone_size: .; cdr3_nt: TGTGCCATCAGTGATGGAGGGGCACATACGCAGTATTTT; cdr3_aa: CAISDGGAHTQYF
cdr3_length: 18; v_call: TRBV5-1; d_call: .; j_call: TRBJ2-1; clone_size: .; cdr3_nt: TGCGCCAGCAGCCCTGCCGAAATCGGCGGCGGCTCCTACAATGAGCAGTTCTTC; cdr3_aa: CASSPAEIGGGSYNEQFF
cdr3_length: 13; v_call: TRBV27; d_call: .; j_call: TRBJ1-3; clone_size: .; cdr3_nt: TGTGCCAGCAGTTTAAACTCTGGAAACACCATATATTTT; cdr3_aa: CASSLNSGNTIYF
cdr3_length: 15; v_call: TRBV10-3; d_call: TRBD1; j_call: TRBJ2-1; clone_size: .; cdr3_nt: TGTGCCATCAGGACCGGGACAGGGGTCCTCAATGAGCAGTTCTTC; cdr3_aa: CAIRTGTGVLNEQFF
cdr3_length: 15; v_call: TRBV7-2; d_call: TRBD2; j_call: TRBJ2-7; clone_size: once; cdr3_nt: TGTGCCAGCAGCCTGGAAGCGGGGGGCCCCTACGAGCAGTACTTC; cdr3_aa: CASSLEAGGPYEQYF
cdr3_length: 16; v_call: TRBV5-1; d_call: .; j_call: TRBJ2-4; clone_size: .; cdr3_nt: TGCGCCAGCAGCCCACGCAGGGTTTTGGCCAAAAACATTCAGTACTTC; cdr3_aa: CASSPRRVLAKNIQYF
cdr3_length: 17; v_call: TRBV7-9; d_call: TRBD2; j_call: TRBJ2-1; clone_size: .; cdr3_nt: TGTGCCAGCAGCCCTAGCGGGCCGGGGACCGTCATCAATGAGCAGTTCTTC; cdr3_aa: CASSPSGPGTVINEQFF
cdr3_length: 12; v_call: TRBV2; d_call: TRBD1; j_call: TRBJ1-2; clone_size: .; cdr3_nt: TGTGCCAGCAGTCAGGGGGGAAACGGCTACACCTTC; cdr3_aa: CASSQGGNGYTF
cdr3_length: 15; v_call: TRBV19; d_call: .; j_call: TRBJ2-2; clone_size: .; cdr3_nt: TGTGCCAGTAGGGGAGACGAGGGGGATCGGGAGGAGCTGTTTTTT; cdr3_aa: CASRGDEGDREELFF
cdr3_length: 16; v_call: TRBV10-3; d_call: TRBD1; j_call: TRBJ1-4; clone_size: once; cdr3_nt: TGTGCCATCAGTGGGGGACAGGACCCAACTAATGAAAAACTGTTTTTT; cdr3_aa: CAISGGQDPTNEKLFF
cdr3_length: 15; v_call: TRBV7-8; d_call: TRBD1; j_call: TRBJ2-3; clone_size: .; cdr3_nt: TGTGCCAGCAGCCACCGGGACAGGGTACTGGATACGCAGTATTTT; cdr3_aa: CASSHRDRVLDTQYF
cdr3_length: 12; v_call: TRBV6-6; d_call: .; j_call: TRBJ1-1; clone_size: once; cdr3_nt: TGTGCCAGCATAAGTTCGACAAGTGAAGCTTTCTTT; cdr3_aa: CASISSTSEAFF
cdr3_length: 15; v_call: TRBV5-1; d_call: .; j_call: TRBJ2-1; clone_size: .; cdr3_nt: TGCGCCAGCAGCTTGGGAGGTCGCTCCTACAATGAGCAGTTCTTC; cdr3_aa: CASSLGGRSYNEQFF
cdr3_length: 14; v_call: TRBV7-2; d_call: TRBD1; j_call: TRBJ1-1; clone_size: .; cdr3_nt: TGTGCCAGCAGCAGGGGACAGGGAGGTGAGGAAGCTTTCTTT; cdr3_aa: CASSRGQGGEEAFF
cdr3_length: 13; v_call: TRBV7-9; d_call: .; j_call: TRBJ1-1; clone_size: .; cdr3_nt: TGTGCCAGCAGCCCAACAGGGAACACTGAAGCTTTCTTT; cdr3_aa: CASSPTGNTEAFF
cdr3_length: 14; v_call: TRBV2; d_call: .; j_call: TRBJ1-5; clone_size: .; cdr3_nt: TGTGCCAGCAGTGGTCCAAACGGGAATCAGCCCCAGCATTTT; cdr3_aa: CASSGPNGNQPQHF
cdr3_length: 17; v_call: TRBV4-2; d_call: TRBD1; j_call: TRBJ1-6; clone_size: .; cdr3_nt: TGTGCCAGCAGCCAAGATGACAGGGGATCCTATAATTCACCCCTCCACTTT; cdr3_aa: CASSQDDRGSYNSPLHF
cdr3_length: 15; v_call: TRBV18; d_call: .; j_call: TRBJ1-2; clone_size: .; cdr3_nt: TGTGCCAGCTCACCACAAGGGGGGTCAAACTATGGCTACACCTTC; cdr3_aa: CASSPQGGSNYGYTF
cdr3_length: 14; v_call: TRBV5-1; d_call: .; j_call: TRBJ1-4; clone_size: .; cdr3_nt: TGCGCCAGCAGCTTGGGCCCAGGGTCGGAAAAACTGTTTTTT; cdr3_aa: CASSLGPGSEKLFF
cdr3_length: 19; v_call: TRBV7-2; d_call: TRBD2; j_call: TRBJ2-1; clone_size: .; cdr3_nt: TGTGCCAGCAGCCCACCGGGACTAGCGGGGGGGCCGGGGTACAATGAGCAGTTCTTC; cdr3_aa: CASSPPGLAGGPGYNEQFF
cdr3_length: 16; v_call: TRBV6-5; d_call: TRBD1; j_call: TRBJ2-7; clone_size: .; cdr3_nt: TGTGCCAGCAGTTACACCGGACAGGGGGCTGCGTACGAGCAGTACTTC; cdr3_aa: CASSYTGQGAAYEQYF
cdr3_length: 15; v_call: TRBV5-4; d_call: TRBD1; j_call: TRBJ1-5; clone_size: .; cdr3_nt: TGTGCCAGCAGTTCGCGGACAGGGTCAAATCAGCCCCAGCATTTT; cdr3_aa: CASSSRTGSNQPQHF
cdr3_length: 12; v_call: TRBV11-3; d_call: .; j_call: TRBJ2-7; clone_size: .; cdr3_nt: TGTGCCAGCAGCCCTCAAAGAGGGGAGCAGTACTTC; cdr3_aa: CASSPQRGEQYF
cdr3_length: 14; v_call: TRBV7-8; d_call: TRBD2; j_call: TRBJ2-7; clone_size: .; cdr3_nt: TGTGCCAGCAGCTTAGGGCTAGCGGCCTACGAGCAGTACTTC; cdr3_aa: CASSLGLAAYEQYF
cdr3_length: 18; v_call: TRBV9; d_call: TRBD2; j_call: TRBJ2-5; clone_size: .; cdr3_nt: TGTGCCAGCAGCGTATCAACTAGCGGGGCTTCGAACCAAGAGACCCAGTACTTC; cdr3_aa: CASSVSTSGASNQETQYF
cdr3_length: 14; v_call: TRBV11-2; d_call: .; j_call: TRBJ2-7; clone_size: .; cdr3_nt: TGTGCCAGCAGCTTAGGGGGTAGCTCCTACGAGCAGTACTTC; cdr3_aa: CASSLGGSSYEQYF
cdr3_length: 16; v_call: TRBV5-6; d_call: .; j_call: TRBJ1-3; clone_size: once; cdr3_nt: TGTGCCAGCTTCCTCGCTGGACAGATCTCTGGAAACACCATATATTTT; cdr3_aa: CASFLAGQISGNTIYF
cdr3_length: 13; v_call: TRBV11-2; d_call: TRBD1; j_call: TRBJ1-2; clone_size: .; cdr3_nt: TGTGCCAGCAGCTTAGAACAGGGGTGGGGCTACACCTTC; cdr3_aa: CASSLEQGWGYTF
cdr3_length: 11; v_call: TRBV29-1; d_call: .; j_call: TRBJ2-3; clone_size: few; cdr3_nt: TGCAGCGTTGAGGCCAGAGATACGCAGTATTTT; cdr3_aa: CSVEARDTQYF
cdr3_length: 14; v_call: TRBV7-9; d_call: .; j_call: TRBJ1-2; clone_size: .; cdr3_nt: TGTGCCAGCAGCTTAGCGGGCGAGCTCAATGGCTACACCTTC; cdr3_aa: CASSLAGELNGYTF
cdr3_length: 15; v_call: TRBV7-2; d_call: .; j_call: TRBJ2-7; clone_size: .; cdr3_nt: TGTGCCAGCAGCCAACCGGGACTGCCGATGGGCGAGCAGTACTTC; cdr3_aa: CASSQPGLPMGEQYF
cdr3_length: 14; v_call: TRBV5-6; d_call: TRBD2; j_call: TRBJ2-1; clone_size: .; cdr3_nt: TGTGCCAGCAGCTCGGGACTAGCCGGCAATGAGCAGTTCTTC; cdr3_aa: CASSSGLAGNEQFF
cdr3_length: 12; v_call: TRBV29-1; d_call: .; j_call: TRBJ1-5; clone_size: .; cdr3_nt: TGCAGCGTTGGAGAGTTCAGCCAGCCCCAGCATTTT; cdr3_aa: CSVGEFSQPQHF